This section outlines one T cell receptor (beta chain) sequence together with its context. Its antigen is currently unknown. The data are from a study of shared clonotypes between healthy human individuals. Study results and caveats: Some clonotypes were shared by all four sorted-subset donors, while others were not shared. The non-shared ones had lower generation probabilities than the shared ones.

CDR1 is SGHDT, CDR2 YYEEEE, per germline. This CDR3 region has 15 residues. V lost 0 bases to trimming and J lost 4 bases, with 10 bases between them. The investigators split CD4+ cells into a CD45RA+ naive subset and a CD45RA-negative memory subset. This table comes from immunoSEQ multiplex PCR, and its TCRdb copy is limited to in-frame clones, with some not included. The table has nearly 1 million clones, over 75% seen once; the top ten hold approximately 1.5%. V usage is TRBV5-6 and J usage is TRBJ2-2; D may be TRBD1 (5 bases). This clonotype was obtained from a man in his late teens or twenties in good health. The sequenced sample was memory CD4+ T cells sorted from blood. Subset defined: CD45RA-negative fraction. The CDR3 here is CASSLEQGLTGELFF. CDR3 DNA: TGTGCCAGCAGCTTGGAGCAGGGCCTCACCGGGGAGCTGTTTTTT.